This T cell receptor (beta chain) was sequenced during a study of blood T cell repertoires in COVID-19. For the study at large: The United States, Italy and Spain supplied acute and convalescent COVID-19 samples. From T cells, B-cell-depleted T cells, or PBMCs came the material, which was cDNA or gDNA.

Here immunoSEQ multiplex PCR was the method, and the copy in TCRdb shows in-frame clones only, minus some. The top ten clones hold about a fifth of a sample with around 200,000 clones, roughly 90% of them seen once. Germline CDR1 is MNHEY and CDR2 is SVGAGI. Trimming took 1 base from V and 1 from J; bases not matched to a gene: 5. This CDR3 comprises 16 residues. Sequenced material: peripheral blood. The sequence was obtained from a man aged 70 or older with active or convalescent COVID-19. The rearrangement joins TRBV6-5 to TRBJ1-1, with 8 bases aligning to TRBD1. The CDR3 sequence: CASSYFGQGQNTEAFF. The CDR3 DNA follows: TGTGCCAGCAGTTACTTCGGACAGGGACAGAACACTGAAGCTTTCTTT.